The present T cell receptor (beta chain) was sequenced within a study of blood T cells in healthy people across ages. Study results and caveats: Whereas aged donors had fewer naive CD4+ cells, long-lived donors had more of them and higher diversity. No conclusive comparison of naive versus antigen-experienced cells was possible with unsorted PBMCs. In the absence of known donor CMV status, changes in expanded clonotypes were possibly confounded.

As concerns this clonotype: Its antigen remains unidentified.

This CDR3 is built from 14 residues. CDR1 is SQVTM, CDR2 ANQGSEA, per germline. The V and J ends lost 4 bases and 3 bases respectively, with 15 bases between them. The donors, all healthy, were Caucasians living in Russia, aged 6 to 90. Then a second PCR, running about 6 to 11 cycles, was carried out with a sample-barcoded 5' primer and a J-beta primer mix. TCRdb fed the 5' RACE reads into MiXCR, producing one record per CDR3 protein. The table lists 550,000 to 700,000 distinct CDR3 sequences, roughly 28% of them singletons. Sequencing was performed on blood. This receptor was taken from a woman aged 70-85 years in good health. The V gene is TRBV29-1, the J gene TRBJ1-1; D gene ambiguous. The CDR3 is CSVGGEEVYTEAFF. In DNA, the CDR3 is TGCAGCGTTGGTGGAGAGGAGGTGTACACTGAAGCTTTCTTT. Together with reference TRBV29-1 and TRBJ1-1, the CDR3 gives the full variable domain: SAVISQKPSRDICQRGTSLTIQCQVDSQVTMMFWYRQQPGQSLTLIATANQGSEATYESGFVIDKFPISRPNLTFSTLTVSNMSPEDSSIYLCSVGGEEVYTEAFFGQGTRLTVV.